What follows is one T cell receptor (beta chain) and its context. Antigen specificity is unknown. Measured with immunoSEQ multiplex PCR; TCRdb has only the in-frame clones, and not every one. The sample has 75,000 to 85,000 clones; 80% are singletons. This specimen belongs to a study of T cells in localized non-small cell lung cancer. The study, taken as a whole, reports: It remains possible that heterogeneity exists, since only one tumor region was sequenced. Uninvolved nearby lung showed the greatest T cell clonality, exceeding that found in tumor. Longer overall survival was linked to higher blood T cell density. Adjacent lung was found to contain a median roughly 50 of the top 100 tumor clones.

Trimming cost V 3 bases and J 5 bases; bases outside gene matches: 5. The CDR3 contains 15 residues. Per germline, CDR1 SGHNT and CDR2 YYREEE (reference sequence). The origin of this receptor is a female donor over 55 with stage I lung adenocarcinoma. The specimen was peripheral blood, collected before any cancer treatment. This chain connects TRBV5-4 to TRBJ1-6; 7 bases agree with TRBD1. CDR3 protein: CASSSTGIHNSPLHF. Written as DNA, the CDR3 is TGTGCCAGCAGCTCGACAGGGATCCATAATTCACCCCTCCACTTT.